This T cell receptor (beta chain) was obtained from a study of molecular identifiers for immune sequencing clone quantification. General study points: Clones that had above 20 RNA copies took up over 99% of effector molecules but under 1% in naive cells.

TCRdb passed the PCR reads through MiXCR, listing each CDR3 protein once. The sample lists just under 650,000 distinct CDR3 sequences; around 20% were seen once. Trimming stripped 5 bases from V and 9 bases from J, with 17 bases between. This CDR3 has 15 amino acids. CDR1 and CDR2 (germline): LNHDA, SQIVND (reference sequence). In the case of this clonotype: The antigen is undetermined.

The sequencing input was naive CD8+ T cells from blood, with Jurkat cell RNA spiked in. Specified subset: FACS-sorted CD8+CD4-CCR7+CD45RA+ naive T cells. The rearrangement links TRBV19 to TRBJ1-6, with D hard to call. The TCR comes from a human donor in good health. Some libraries in this study had Jurkat cell RNA spiked in. CDR3 nucleotides: TGTGCCAGTAGTCCCAGTGTCACGGGAGGTTCACCCCTCCACTTT. The encoded protein is CASSPSVTGGSPLHF. Supplemented by reference TRBV19 and TRBJ1-6, the full variable domain reads DGGITQSPKYLFRKEGQNVTLSCEQNLNHDAMYWYRQDPGQGLRLIYYSQIVNDFQKGDIAEGYSVSREKKESFPLTVTSAQKNPTAFYLCASSPSVTGGSPLHFGNGTRLTVT.